This T cell receptor (beta chain) was captured in a study of T cell changes during pregnancy in multiple sclerosis. V lost 0 bases to trimming and J lost 4 bases; unmatched junction nucleotides: 9. The CDR3 runs 16 residues. Looked up from germline, CDR1 is SGDLS and CDR2 is YYNGEE. Profiling relied on immunoSEQ multiplex PCR, and the TCRdb table lists in-frame clones only, not all of them. The table lists tens of thousands of clones, 92% of them singletons. The sample here was CD4+ T cells from peripheral blood mononuclear cells, taken after pregnancy. The chain recombines TRBV9 with TRBJ2-7; 8 nucleotides match TRBD1. The source is a female donor with multiple sclerosis, enrolled in a pregnancy study. The DNA of the CDR3 is TGTGCCAGCAGCGTAGGTCAGGGGGCGATAACTTACGAGCAGTACTTC. Protein sequence: CASSVGQGAITYEQYF.